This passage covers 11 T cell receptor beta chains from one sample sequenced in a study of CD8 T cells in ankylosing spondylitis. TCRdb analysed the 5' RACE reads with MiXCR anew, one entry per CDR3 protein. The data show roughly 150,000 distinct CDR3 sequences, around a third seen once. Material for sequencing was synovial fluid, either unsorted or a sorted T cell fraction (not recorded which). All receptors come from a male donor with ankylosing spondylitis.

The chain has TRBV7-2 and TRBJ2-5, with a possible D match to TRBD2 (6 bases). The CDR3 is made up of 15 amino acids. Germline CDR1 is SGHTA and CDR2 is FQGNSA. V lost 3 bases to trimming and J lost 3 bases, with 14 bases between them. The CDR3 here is CASSLGFSGEETQYF. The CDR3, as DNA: TGTGCCAGCAGCTTGGGTTTTAGCGGAGAAGAGACCCAGTACTTC.

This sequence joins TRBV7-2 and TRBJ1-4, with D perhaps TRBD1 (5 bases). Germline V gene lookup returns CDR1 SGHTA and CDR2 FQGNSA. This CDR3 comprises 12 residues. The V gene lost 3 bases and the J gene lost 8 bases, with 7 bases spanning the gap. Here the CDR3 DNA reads TGTGCCAGCAGCTTCTGGGGGGAAAAACTGTTTTTT. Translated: CASSFWGEKLFF. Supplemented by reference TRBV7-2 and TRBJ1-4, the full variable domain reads GAGVSQSPSNKVTEKGKDVELRCDPISGHTALYWYRQSLGQGLEFLIYFQGNSAPDKSGLPSDRFSAERTGGSVSTLTIQRTQQEDSAVYLCASSFWGEKLFFGSGTQLSVL.

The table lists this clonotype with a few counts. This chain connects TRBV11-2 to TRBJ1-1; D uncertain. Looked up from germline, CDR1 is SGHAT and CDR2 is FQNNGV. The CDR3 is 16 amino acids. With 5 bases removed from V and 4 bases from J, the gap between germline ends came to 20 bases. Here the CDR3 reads CASSPRRQAGGTEAFF. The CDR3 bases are TGTGCCAGCAGCCCCCGCCGGCAGGCGGGAGGCACTGAAGCTTTCTTT. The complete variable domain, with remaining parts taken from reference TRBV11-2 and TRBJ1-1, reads EAGVAQSPRYKIIEKRQSVAFWCNPISGHATLYWYQQILGQGPKLLIQFQNNGVVDDSQLPKDRFSAERLKGVDSTLKIQPAKLEDSAVYLCASSPRRQAGGTEAFFGQGTRLTVV.

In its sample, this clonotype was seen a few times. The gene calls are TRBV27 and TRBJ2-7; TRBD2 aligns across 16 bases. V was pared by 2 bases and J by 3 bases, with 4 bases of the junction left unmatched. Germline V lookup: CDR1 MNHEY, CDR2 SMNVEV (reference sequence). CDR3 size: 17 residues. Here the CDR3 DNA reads TGTGCCAGCAGTTTAATGGGACTAGCGGGAGGGAGCTACGAGCAGTACTTC. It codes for CASSLMGLAGGSYEQYF.

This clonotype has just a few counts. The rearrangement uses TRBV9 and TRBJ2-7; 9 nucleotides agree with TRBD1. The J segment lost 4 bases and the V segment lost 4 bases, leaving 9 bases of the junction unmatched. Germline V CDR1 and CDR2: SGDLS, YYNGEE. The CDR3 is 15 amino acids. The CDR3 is CASSPNPTGGYEQYF. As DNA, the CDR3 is TGTGCCAGCAGCCCTAATCCGACAGGGGGGTACGAGCAGTACTTC. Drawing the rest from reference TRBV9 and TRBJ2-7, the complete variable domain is DSGVTQTPKHLITATGQRVTLRCSPRSGDLSVYWYQQSLDQGLQFLIQYYNGEERAKGNILERFSAQQFPDLHSELNLSSLELGDSALYFCASSPNPTGGYEQYFGPGTRLTVT.

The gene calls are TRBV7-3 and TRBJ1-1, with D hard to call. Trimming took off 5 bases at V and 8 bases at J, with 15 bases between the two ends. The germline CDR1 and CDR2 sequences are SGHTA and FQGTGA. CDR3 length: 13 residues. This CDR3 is CASSPGGRDEAFF. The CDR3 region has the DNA TGTGCCAGCAGCCCAGGAGGAAGAGACGAAGCTTTCTTT.

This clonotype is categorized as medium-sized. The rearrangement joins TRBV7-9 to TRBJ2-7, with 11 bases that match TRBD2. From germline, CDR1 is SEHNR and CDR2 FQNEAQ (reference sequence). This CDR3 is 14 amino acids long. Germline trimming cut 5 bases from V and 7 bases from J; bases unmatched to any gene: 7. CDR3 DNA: TGTGCCAGCAGCATCACTAGCGGGGGCATGGAGCAGTACTTC. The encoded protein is CASSITSGGMEQYF.

DNA for the CDR3: TGTGCCAGCAGTCACAGACAGGGCCGAACTTCCGAGCAGTACTTC. It yields the protein CASSHRQGRTSEQYF. This chain connects TRBV6-2 or TRBV6-3 to TRBJ2-7; 7 bases are shared with TRBD1. The CDR3 length is 15 residues. Unmatched junction bases numbered 13, after V lost 5 bases and J lost 6 bases. Germline V CDR1 and CDR2: MNHEY, SVGEGT.

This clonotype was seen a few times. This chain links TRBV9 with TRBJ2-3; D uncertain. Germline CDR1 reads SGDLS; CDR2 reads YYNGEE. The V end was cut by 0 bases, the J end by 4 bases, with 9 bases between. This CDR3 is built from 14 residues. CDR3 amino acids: CASSVEGLADTQYF. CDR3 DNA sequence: TGTGCCAGCAGCGTAGAAGGGTTGGCAGATACGCAGTATTTT.

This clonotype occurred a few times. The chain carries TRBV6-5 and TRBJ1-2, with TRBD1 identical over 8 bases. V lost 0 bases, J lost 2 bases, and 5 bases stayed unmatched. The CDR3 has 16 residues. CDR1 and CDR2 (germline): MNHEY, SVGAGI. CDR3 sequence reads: CASSYSNRGENYGYTF. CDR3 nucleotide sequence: TGTGCCAGCAGTTACTCAAACAGGGGGGAGAACTATGGCTACACCTTC.

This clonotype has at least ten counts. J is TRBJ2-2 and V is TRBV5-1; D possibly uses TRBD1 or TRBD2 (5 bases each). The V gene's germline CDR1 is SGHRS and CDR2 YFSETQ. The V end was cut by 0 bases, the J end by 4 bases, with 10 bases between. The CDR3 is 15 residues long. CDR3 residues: CASSLDSGSTGELFF. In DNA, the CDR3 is TGCGCCAGCAGCTTGGACTCAGGGAGCACCGGGGAGCTGTTTTTT.